A selection of T cell receptor beta chains follows, all from one sample in a study of shared T cell receptors in the human thymus. Assay: immunoSEQ multiplex PCR; the TCRdb copy retains only in-frame clones and omits some. The sample shows roughly 660,000 clones, approximately 90% of them seen only once. The same data also went into a second study, on human thymus T cells.

Source material: thymocytes. These TCRs come from a boy under two years old with a congenital heart defect. Both conserved end residues are part of each CDR3. A D gene is named only where the DNA matches it firmly. Not every row has a clone size; where given, it reads once, few, many or a size class.

clone_size,v_call,d_call,cdr3_length,j_call,cdr3_nt,cdr3_aa
NA,TRBV2,NA,11,TRBJ1-4,TGTGCCAGCAAGGGAGATGAAAAACTGTTTTTT,CASKGDEKLFF
NA,TRBV4-1,NA,16,TRBJ2-1,TGCGCCAGCAGCCAAGGTTCGCCTAGCGTGGACAATGAGCAGTTCTTC,CASSQGSPSVDNEQFF
NA,TRBV5-4,NA,15,TRBJ1-2,TGTGCCAGCAGCCTACAGGGTTTGGCTAACTATGGCTACACCTTC,CASSLQGLANYGYTF
NA,TRBV5-1,TRBD2,17,TRBJ2-1,TGCGCCAGCAGCTACGAACTAGCGGGAGGGGGTGTGAATGAGCAGTTCTTC,CASSYELAGGGVNEQFF
NA,TRBV7-2,NA,18,TRBJ2-3,TGTGCCAGCAGCTTAGCCCCCCACATCGCGGGGCCAACAGATACGCAGTATTTT,CASSLAPHIAGPTDTQYF
NA,TRBV9,NA,14,TRBJ1-1,TGTGCCAGCAGCGTAGAAGGAGGAACCACTGAAGCTTTCTTT,CASSVEGGTTEAFF
NA,TRBV7-2,TRBD1,17,TRBJ2-7,TGTGCCAGCAGCCAGGGAGGCGGGGACAGGGGGCCCTACGAGCAGTACTTC,CASSQGGGDRGPYEQYF
NA,TRBV10-3,NA,15,TRBJ1-4,TGTGCCATCAGTGAGGAAGCCCTGAGGGGGGAAAAACTGTTTTTT,CAISEEALRGEKLFF
NA,TRBV4-1,NA,13,TRBJ2-1,TGCGCCAGCAGCCAGATAAAGACAGATGAGCAGTTCTTC,CASSQIKTDEQFF
NA,TRBV4-1,TRBD2,15,TRBJ2-7,TGCGCCAGCAGCCAGGGGACTAGCGGGGGCTACGAGCAGTACTTC,CASSQGTSGGYEQYF
NA,TRBV30,NA,15,TRBJ1-4,TGTGCCTGGAGAAACGGGGATACAACTAATGAAAAACTGTTTTTT,CAWRNGDTTNEKLFF
NA,TRBV5-4,NA,15,TRBJ2-7,TGTGCCAGCAGCAACGAGCCCCCCGGGGTGAACGAGCAGTACTTC,CASSNEPPGVNEQYF
NA,TRBV27,TRBD1,18,TRBJ2-3,TGTGCCAGCAGTCCCAGTCCCGGGACAGGGCAGGGCACAGATACGCAGTATTTT,CASSPSPGTGQGTDTQYF
NA,TRBV6-1,TRBD2,15,TRBJ2-7,TGTGCCAGCCACGAATGGACTAGCGAAACCTACGAGCAGTACTTC,CASHEWTSETYEQYF
once,TRBV7-2,TRBD1,17,TRBJ1-2,TGTGCCAGCAGCTTAAAACCGGGACAGGGGAGAAACTATGGCTACACCTTC,CASSLKPGQGRNYGYTF
NA,TRBV4-3,TRBD1,16,TRBJ1-4,TGCGCCAGCAGCCAAGATAGCGGGACAGGGAATGAAAAACTGTTTTTT,CASSQDSGTGNEKLFF
NA,TRBV19,NA,15,TRBJ2-7,TGTGCCAGTAGTATTGAGCCTGGCGGGACCTACGAGCAGTACTTC,CASSIEPGGTYEQYF
NA,TRBV4-2,TRBD2,16,TRBJ2-7,TGTGCCAGCAGCCAAGATCCCCCTAGCGGGAGTTACGAGCAGTACTTC,CASSQDPPSGSYEQYF
NA,TRBV29-1,TRBD2,15,TRBJ2-3,TGCAGCGTCGTCGGACTAGCGGGAGGTCAGGATACGCAGTATTTT,CSVVGLAGGQDTQYF
once,TRBV29-1,NA,15,TRBJ1-1,TGCAGCGTTGTCCCGCCGGGGAAGGAGGACACTGAAGCTTTCTTT,CSVVPPGKEDTEAFF
NA,TRBV5-4,TRBD2,20,TRBJ2-3,TGTGCCAGCAGTTCTAAACTAGCGGGAGGGCCCGAGGTTTCTACAGATACGCAGTATTTT,CASSSKLAGGPEVSTDTQYF
once,TRBV12-5,TRBD2,19,TRBJ2-3,TGTGCTAGTGGTTCCCTTGGCGGGAGGGGCTGGACTAGCACAGATACGCAGTATTTT,CASGSLGGRGWTSTDTQYF
NA,TRBV10-3,NA,18,TRBJ2-1,TGTGCCATCAGTGAAGGTTCTAGTGGGAGTGGCTCCTACAATGAGCAGTTCTTC,CAISEGSSGSGSYNEQFF
NA,TRBV2,NA,15,TRBJ2-7,TGTGCCAGCAGTGTCCGTAAAGTGAGCTCCTACGAGCAGTACTTC,CASSVRKVSSYEQYF
NA,TRBV15,NA,16,TRBJ1-2,TGTGCCACCAGCAGAGATATTGTGGGGAGCCACTATGGCTACACCTTC,CATSRDIVGSHYGYTF
NA,TRBV15,TRBD2,16,TRBJ2-7,TGTGCCACCAGCAGAGATAAAGCGGGAGGCCCCTACGAGCAGTACTTC,CATSRDKAGGPYEQYF
NA,TRBV27,TRBD2,18,TRBJ2-7,TGTGCCAGCAGTTTATCGAACGGACTAGCGGGCATCTCCTACGAGCAGTACTTC,CASSLSNGLAGISYEQYF
NA,TRBV5-1,TRBD2,17,TRBJ2-7,TGCGCCAGCAGCTTTATCTTAAGCGGGGCGAGCTCCTACGAGCAGTACTTC,CASSFILSGASSYEQYF
once,TRBV6-5,NA,15,TRBJ2-4,TGTGCCAGCAGCCCCCGTCAGCCTGGCGGGAACATTCAGTACTTC,CASSPRQPGGNIQYF
NA,TRBV5-1,NA,14,TRBJ2-1,TGCGCCAGCAGCACAGGGACCTGTTACAATGAGCAGTTCTTC,CASSTGTCYNEQFF
NA,TRBV27,TRBD2,16,TRBJ2-3,TGTGCCAGCACCACCGGGCGGGAGGGTAGCACAGATACGCAGTATTTT,CASTTGREGSTDTQYF
NA,TRBV6-5,TRBD1,15,TRBJ2-1,TGTGCCAGCAGTCACGGGACAGACCCGTACAATGAGCAGTTCTTC,CASSHGTDPYNEQFF
NA,TRBV15,NA,15,TRBJ1-4,TGTGCCACCAGCTGGAGGGCAGGAGGGGCCGAAAAACTGTTTTTT,CATSWRAGGAEKLFF
few,TRBV10-3,NA,14,TRBJ2-5,TGTGCCATCAGTGAGGGCGGGTCGGGGGAGACCCAGTACTTC,CAISEGGSGETQYF
NA,TRBV4-2,TRBD2,23,TRBJ2-3,TGTGCCAGCAGCCAAGATCTAGATGGAATACCGGGACTAGCGGGAGGGCCGGGAGATACGCAGTATTTT,CASSQDLDGIPGLAGGPGDTQYF
NA,TRBV30,TRBD2,15,TRBJ2-4,TGTGCCTGGCCACCGGGGAGGGTAGCCAAAAACATTCAGTACTTC,CAWPPGRVAKNIQYF
NA,TRBV15,NA,15,TRBJ2-1,TGTGCCACCAGCAGAGATCCTGGGGACTCGAATGAGCAGTTCTTC,CATSRDPGDSNEQFF
few,TRBV5-5,NA,16,TRBJ2-2,TGTGCCAGCAGCCGGCAGTCACTCGGGTACACCGGGGAGCTGTTTTTT,CASSRQSLGYTGELFF
NA,TRBV29-1,TRBD2,16,TRBJ2-3,TGCAGCGTTCCCCTTGGGGGGGACCTGGTCACAGATACGCAGTATTTT,CSVPLGGDLVTDTQYF
NA,TRBV4-3,NA,17,TRBJ1-4,TGCGCCAGCAGCCCCAGATATAGAGGGCCTACTAATGAAAAACTGTTTTTT,CASSPRYRGPTNEKLFF
NA,TRBV7-2,NA,16,TRBJ1-5,TGTGCCAGCAGCTTAAAGCATGGGGGCCACAATCAGCCCCAGCATTTT,CASSLKHGGHNQPQHF
NA,TRBV27,NA,14,TRBJ2-1,TGTGCCAGCAGTGCGAGCCCCCTTCTCAATGAGCAGTTCTTC,CASSASPLLNEQFF
NA,TRBV11-2,NA,14,TRBJ2-2,TGTGCCAGCAGCCCTTATCGGGACACCGGGGAGCTGTTTTTT,CASSPYRDTGELFF
NA,TRBV14,NA,19,TRBJ2-3,TGTGCCAGCAGCCAGTTGGTCGAGCTGGCGGGTCCGGGCACAGATACGCAGTATTTT,CASSQLVELAGPGTDTQYF
NA,TRBV4-3,NA,14,TRBJ2-1,TGCGCCAGCAGCCAAGAGGGGGCGCGCAATGAGCAGTTCTTC,CASSQEGARNEQFF
once,TRBV18,TRBD1,14,TRBJ2-5,TGTGCCAGCTCACAGACAGGGGGCCAAGAGACCCAGTACTTC,CASSQTGGQETQYF
NA,TRBV4-3,NA,19,TRBJ2-6,TGCGCCAGCAGCCAAGCCGTTGCGGTGCCAAGCTCTGGGGCCAACGTCCTGACTTTC,CASSQAVAVPSSGANVLTF
NA,TRBV7-2,TRBD2,19,TRBJ2-7,TGTGCCAGCAGCTTATCTCCTACCGGGACTAGCGGGAGCCGGCACGAGCAGTACTTC,CASSLSPTGTSGSRHEQYF
NA,TRBV7-7,TRBD2,20,TRBJ2-3,TGTGCTAGCAGCTTAGCTCCACGTGGGGGGACTAGCGGGAGGACAGATACGCAGTATTTT,CASSLAPRGGTSGRTDTQYF
NA,TRBV5-1,NA,15,TRBJ1-2,TGCGCCAGCAGCTTGGCTGGGACAAGCGACTATGGCTACACCTTC,CASSLAGTSDYGYTF
NA,TRBV4-1,NA,15,TRBJ1-1,TGCGCCAGCAGCCGCCGTGGGGGGTCGAACACTGAAGCTTTCTTT,CASSRRGGSNTEAFF
once,TRBV7-9,TRBD2,16,TRBJ2-7,TGTGCCAGCAGCCGGAGATCCGGGACTAGCGTCTACGAGCAGTACTTC,CASSRRSGTSVYEQYF
NA,TRBV16,NA,17,TRBJ2-3,TGTGCCAGCAGCCAATATTGTAAGAGACAGAGCACAGATACGCAGTATTTT,CASSQYCKRQSTDTQYF
NA,TRBV28,TRBD1,14,TRBJ1-1,TGTGCCAGCAGCTTTCAGGGGGCGACCACTGAAGCTTTCTTT,CASSFQGATTEAFF
NA,TRBV7-7,TRBD1,16,TRBJ2-2,TGTGCTAGCAGCTTAGCGGACAGGGGTGACACCGGGGAGCTGTTTTTT,CASSLADRGDTGELFF